The next 25 T cell receptor beta chains were all read from a single sample in a study of monozygotic twins with inflammatory bowel disease. Each CDR3 protein gets one entry in TCRdb, which reprocessed the 5' RACE reads and gives no DNA. The repertoire table contains 400,000 or so distinct CDR3 sequences. Sequencing used blood. The origin of the receptors is a human donor with ulcerative colitis or Crohn's disease, or a healthy co-twin of an affected twin (not recorded which).

The V and J genes are TRBV7-2 and TRBJ1-2; checking the TCRdb D call of TRBD1 is not possible without DNA. The CDR3 extends over 15 amino acids. CDR1 is SGHTA, CDR2 FQGNSA, per germline. The CDR3 reads CASSLWSHPGDGYTF.

The chain combines TRBV4-2 with TRBJ2-1. This CDR3 has 16 amino acids. CDR1 and CDR2 (germline): LGHNA, YNFKEQ. This CDR3 reads CASSQDSYSSYNEQFF.

The chain links TRBV12-3 or TRBV12-4 to TRBJ2-2; TCRdb indicates TRBD1, and absent DNA this call remains unverified. CDR3 length: 16 amino acids. CDR3: CASSLASGRGTGELFF.

CDR3 sequence: CSAREAGGYNTEAFF. The chain employs TRBV20-1 and TRBJ1-1; TCRdb proposes TRBD1, but this gene call is untestable without DNA. The CDR3 has 15 residues. Germline V lookup: CDR1 DFQATT, CDR2 SNEGSKA (reference sequence).

The rearrangement uses TRBV6-2 or TRBV6-3 and TRBJ1-5. The CDR3 runs to 14 residues. Looked up from germline, CDR1 is MNHEY and CDR2 is SVGEGT. CDR3 sequence reads: CASRSGGVGQPQHF.

The V gene is TRBV21-1, the J gene TRBJ1-3; TCRdb selects TRBD1, and the lack of DNA leaves this call unchecked. TRBV21-1 counts as a pseudogene. The CDR3 spans 17 residues. CDR3 sequence: CASSKKGDRLSGNTIYF.

The V and J genes are TRBV6-1 and TRBJ1-5; with no DNA, the TCRdb D assignment of TRBD1 cannot be verified. The germline V gene has CDR1 MNHNS and CDR2 SASEGT. The CDR3 totals 14 residues. The CDR3 region is CASSSQGIDQPQHF.

The chain recombines TRBV18 with TRBJ2-3. The CDR3 runs 15 residues. CDR1 and CDR2 (germline): KGHSH, LQKENI. CDR3 sequence reads: CASSPTDSSTDTQYF. Looking up the rest from reference TRBV18 and TRBJ2-3 gives the full variable domain: NAGVMQNPRHLVRRRGQEARLRCSPMKGHSHVYWYRQLPEEGLKFMVYLQKENIIDESGMPKERFSAEFPKEGPSILRIQQVVRGDSAAYFCASSPTDSSTDTQYFGPGTRLTVL.

This CDR3 reads CASSLWFEGTGRDNEQFF. V is TRBV28 and J is TRBJ2-1; TCRdb lists TRBD1, though no DNA is available to test this call. The CDR3 is made up of 18 amino acids. Germline V gene data show CDR1 as MDHEN and CDR2 as SYDVKM. Combining the CDR3 with reference TRBV28 and TRBJ2-1 gives the whole variable domain DVKVTQSSRYLVKRTGEKVFLECVQDMDHENMFWYRQDPGLGLRLIYFSYDVKMKEKGDIPEGYSVSREKKERFSLILESASTNQTSMYLCASSLWFEGTGRDNEQFFGPGTRLTVL.

The chain carries TRBV3-1 and TRBJ2-4; TCRdb designates TRBD1, a call that cannot be tested without DNA. Germline V gives CDR1 LGHDT, CDR2 YNNKEL (reference sequence). There are 13 residues in the CDR3. This chain's CDR3 is CASSLGTASIQYF.

This chain uses TRBV7-9 with TRBJ2-3; the D gene TCRdb calls, TRBD2, cannot be checked with no DNA. This CDR3 is built from 11 residues. The germline V gene encodes CDR1 SEHNR and CDR2 FQNEAQ (reference sequence). The CDR3 protein is CASSSPSGQYF.

V gene TRBV6-5 combines with J gene TRBJ2-1; the D call from TCRdb, TRBD2, cannot be confirmed without DNA. The CDR3 covers 19 residues. CDR1 is MNHEY, CDR2 SVGAGI, per germline. CDR3 amino acids: CASSSVTSGLAGNVDEQFF.

V usage is TRBV7-9 and J usage is TRBJ2-1; the TCRdb D gene call, TRBD2, has no DNA to confirm it. Germline V gene lookup returns CDR1 SEHNR and CDR2 FQNEAQ (reference sequence). This CDR3 has 16 amino acids. The CDR3 spells CASSLARGLAGHEQFF.

This sequence joins TRBV4-2 and TRBJ2-1; as DNA is missing, the TRBD1 call by TCRdb cannot be tested. The germline V gene has CDR1 LGHNA and CDR2 YNFKEQ. The CDR3 runs to 14 residues. The CDR3 spells CASSQGSLRTGEFF.

This rearrangement joins TRBV5-1 to TRBJ1-1; there is no DNA to check the TCRdb D call of TRBD1. The CDR3 loop spans 15 amino acids. Per germline, CDR1 SGHRS and CDR2 YFSETQ. The CDR3 loop is CASSFLPQGDTEAFF.

The J gene is TRBJ2-1, the V gene TRBV28; the TRBD1 assignment by TCRdb is unverifiable without DNA. CDR1 is MDHEN, CDR2 SYDVKM, per germline. The CDR3 runs to 14 residues. CDR3: CASRSRALIYEQFF.

The J gene is TRBJ2-7, the V gene TRBV18; TCRdb reports TRBD1, a call that lacks DNA to check it against. Germline V CDR1 and CDR2: KGHSH, LQKENI. The CDR3 runs 15 residues. The CDR3 loop reads CASSQGQGSSNEQYF.

The rearrangement uses TRBV15 and TRBJ1-5; TCRdb indicates TRBD1, and absent DNA this call remains unverified. Germline V gives CDR1 LNHNV, CDR2 YYDKDF (reference sequence). The CDR3 is made up of 17 amino acids. CDR3 protein: CATSRDPGRLSNQPQHF.

The chain is built from TRBV7-2 and TRBJ2-7; TCRdb lists TRBD1, though no DNA is available to test this call. Per germline, CDR1 SGHTA and CDR2 FQGNSA. This CDR3 contains 14 residues. The CDR3 reads CASSLSGQFYEQYF.

The V call is TRBV12-3 or TRBV12-4, the J call TRBJ2-3; TCRdb selects TRBD1, and the lack of DNA leaves this call unchecked. The CDR3 runs 15 residues. CDR3 sequence: CASSLRQGRTDTQYF.

The rearrangement joins TRBV20-1 to TRBJ2-1; checking the TCRdb D call of TRBD2 is not possible without DNA. The CDR3 loop spans 16 amino acids. CDR1 DFQATT and CDR2 SNEGSKA come from the germline V gene (reference sequence). This CDR3 is CSARDPGLAGVGEQFF.

The genes are TRBV7-9 and TRBJ2-7; TCRdb picks TRBD2, but there is no DNA to check that call. Germline-derived CDR1 and CDR2 are SEHNR and FQNEAQ (reference sequence). This CDR3 spans 15 amino acids. This chain's CDR3 is CASSLEEEGLYEQYF.

The chain uses TRBV19 and TRBJ1-5; TCRdb's D gene call, TRBD1, goes unchecked for lack of DNA. This CDR3 has 18 amino acids. The germline CDR1 and CDR2 sequences are LNHDA and SQIVND (reference sequence). The CDR3 spells CASSQGQGSGVSNQPQHF.

The V call is TRBV10-3, the J call TRBJ2-1. Germline lookup yields CDR1 ENHRY and CDR2 SYGVKD. This CDR3 is built from 12 residues. The CDR3 loop reads CAISESKSEQFF.

The V gene is TRBV29-1, the J gene TRBJ2-2; TCRdb proposes TRBD2, but this gene call is untestable without DNA. Germline loops: CDR1 SQVTM, CDR2 ANQGSEA. This CDR3 has 16 amino acids. CDR3 region: CSVGSPAGVGTGELFF.